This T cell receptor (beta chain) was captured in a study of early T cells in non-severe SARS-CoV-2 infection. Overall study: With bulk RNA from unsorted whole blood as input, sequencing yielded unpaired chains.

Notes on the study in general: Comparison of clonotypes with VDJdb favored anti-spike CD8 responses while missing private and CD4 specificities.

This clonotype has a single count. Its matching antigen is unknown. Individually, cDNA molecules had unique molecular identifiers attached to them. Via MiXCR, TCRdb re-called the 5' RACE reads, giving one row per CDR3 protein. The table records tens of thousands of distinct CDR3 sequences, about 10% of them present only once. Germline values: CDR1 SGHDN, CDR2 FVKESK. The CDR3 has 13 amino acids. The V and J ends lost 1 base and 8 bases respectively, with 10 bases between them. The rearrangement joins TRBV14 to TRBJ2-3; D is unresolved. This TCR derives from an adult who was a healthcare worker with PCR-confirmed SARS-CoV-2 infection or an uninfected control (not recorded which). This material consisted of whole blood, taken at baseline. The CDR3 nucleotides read TGTGCCAGCAGCCAAGGACAATATCTTACGCAGTATTTT. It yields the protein CASSQGQYLTQYF.